A single count supports the clone carrying this T cell receptor (beta chain). Antigen specificity is unknown. This entry belongs to a study of tumor-infiltrating lymphocytes in localized non-small cell lung cancer. Study-level information: Resected tumor was paired with non-adjacent uninvolved lung from the same patient. Study results and limitations: IM1 and IM2 tumors showed no difference in T-cell fraction.

Only in-frame clones appear in the TCRdb table, and some are missing; sequencing was by immunoSEQ multiplex PCR. The sample contains about 16,000 clones, around 82% of which appear only once. The length of the CDR3 is 14 residues. The V gene's germline CDR1 is ENHRY and CDR2 SYGVKD. V was cut by 8 bases and J by 4 bases, with 12 bases left in between. The V call is TRBV10-3, the J call TRBJ2-6; maybe TRBD2 (5 bases). The sequence derives from a human donor with non-small cell lung cancer. The material sequenced was uninvolved lung tissue not adjacent to the tumor. Here the CDR3 reads CAIRDPNGANVLTF. CDR3 bases: TGTGCCATCCGGGATCCTAACGGGGCCAACGTCCTGACTTTC.